Presented here are 27 T cell receptor beta chains from one specimen sequenced in a study of vaccination and CD4 T cells after COVID-19 (dated by TCRdb to the early 2020s). Libraries were made using PCR. The sequencer listed for this sample is Illumina iSeq 100. DNA from cultured CD4+ T cells underwent TCR sequencing with the Oncomine TCR Beta short-read assay at the Johns Hopkins FTIC core. The raw public reads went through TCRdb reprocessing: fastp at Q25, MiXCR clone calling, in-frame beta chains kept. Identical CDR3 proteins give one entry, which carries the most common genes and DNA. Across this sample there are around 12,000 distinct CDR3 sequences, with around a third seen only once. Of the sample, about a sixth is held by the ten largest clones. The sample's treatment or condition label is to be understood as: approximately 10-day PBMC culture with coronavirus spike peptide pools or control peptides (ViraFEST assay).

No antigens are known for them. The specimen was cultured CD4+ T cells from blood. These receptors all come from a human donor with COVID-19.

The V call is TRBV5-1, the J call TRBJ2-3; possibly TRBD2 for D (5 bases). Germline loops: CDR1 SGHRS, CDR2 YFSETQ. The CDR3 runs to 17 residues. Trimming left V 0 bases short and J 4 bases short, with 18 bases between. The CDR3: CASSLDEFGGGADTQYF. The CDR3, as DNA: TGCGCCAGCAGCTTGGATGAATTTGGAGGTGGAGCAGATACGCAGTATTTT.

This clonotype was recorded once. V gene TRBV5-5 combines with J gene TRBJ1-3; D is unclear. The CDR3 loop spans 14 amino acids. Looked up from germline, CDR1 is SGHKS and CDR2 is YYEKEE (reference sequence). Trimming took 2 bases from V and 4 from J, leaving 10 bases between them. This chain's CDR3 is CASSFSPAGNTIYF. CDR3 sequence (DNA): TGTGCCAGCAGCTTCAGTCCCGCGGGAAACACCATATATTTT.

This clonotype has more than one count but fewer than ten. The CDR3 DNA reads as TGTGCCAGCAGCTTATTGGGGGGGCCCTCCTACAATGAGCAGTTCTTC. It encodes CASSLLGGPSYNEQFF. The rearrangement uses TRBV7-3 and TRBJ2-1, with D maybe TRBD2 (7 bases). The germline V and J ends were trimmed by 2 bases and 0 bases, with 11 bases remaining between them. The CDR3 runs to 16 residues. Germline V CDR1 and CDR2: SGHTA, FQGTGA.

The J gene is TRBJ2-1, the V gene TRBV2, with D possibly matching TRBD1 (5 bases). V lost 8 bases and J lost 6, with 20 bases in between. Germline-derived CDR1 and CDR2 are SNHLY and FYNNEI. The CDR3 length is 15 residues. The CDR3 protein is CASGRYSGQGNEQFF. The CDR3 DNA reads TGTGCCAGCGGCCGATATTCAGGGCAAGGCAATGAGCAGTTCTTC.

V and J are TRBV4-3 and TRBJ1-3; D perhaps matches TRBD1 (5 bases). The CDR3 is 21 residues long. V lost 0 bases, J lost 4 bases, and 28 bases lay in between. Germline CDR1 reads LGHNA; CDR2 reads YSLEER. DNA for the CDR3: TGCGCCAGCAGCCAAGATCCGGGTGATGGCGGCAGGGCGGCGATCGGAAACACCATATATTTT. Amino acids: CASSQDPGDGGRAAIGNTIYF.

Only a few counts were recorded for this clonotype. The chain combines TRBV5-4 with TRBJ2-2, with TRBD2 identical over 7 bases. Germline assignment: CDR1 SGHNT and CDR2 YYREEE (reference sequence). V shed 5 bases and J 8 bases; nucleotides not matched to a gene: 0. This CDR3 has 11 amino acids. The CDR3 coding sequence is TGTGCCAGCAGGGGAGGGGGGGAGCTGTTTTTT. Its translation is CASRGGGELFF.

This clonotype was seen just once. The V call is TRBV28, the J call TRBJ2-7, with 7 positions matching TRBD2. V dropped 8 bases and J dropped 3; count of bases not matched to a gene: 4. Germline CDR1 is MDHEN and CDR2 is SYDVKM. The CDR3 contains 12 residues. The CDR3 here is CASGGGSYEQYF. The CDR3 nucleotides read TGTGCCAGCGGGGGGGGTAGCTACGAGCAGTACTTC.

This chain uses TRBV20-1 with TRBJ2-1; tentative D call: TRBD1 (8 bases). V was cut by 6 bases and J by 9 bases, with 21 bases left in between. The germline V gene has CDR1 DFQATT and CDR2 SNEGSKA (reference sequence). CDR3 size: 14 residues. The CDR3 DNA follows: TGCAGTGCCGCACAGGGGGGGGGAACCTTTGAGCAGTTCTTC. This gives the protein CSAAQGGGTFEQFF.

V gene TRBV18 combines with J gene TRBJ2-5; possibly TRBD1 or TRBD2 for D (5 bases each). Per germline, CDR1 KGHSH and CDR2 LQKENI. This CDR3 has 14 amino acids. The V end was cut by 6 bases, the J end by 5 bases, with 16 bases between. This chain's CDR3 is CASSQSRGPETQYF. CDR3 in DNA: TGTGCCAGCTCCCAATCCCGGGGACCGGAGACCCAGTACTTC.

The chain uses TRBV7-2 and TRBJ2-5; 8 bases align to TRBD2. CDR1 and CDR2 from the germline V gene are SGHTA and FQGNSA. The CDR3 runs 15 residues. The V segment lost 2 bases and the J segment 5 bases; nucleotides outside the gene matches: 7. The DNA of the CDR3 is TGTGCCAGCAGCTTAACTTGGACTAGCAAGGAGACCCAGTACTTC. Encoded protein: CASSLTWTSKETQYF.

The chain carries TRBV6-2 or TRBV6-3 and TRBJ1-2; unclear D gene. The CDR3 consists of 15 residues. The V gene lost 7 bases and the J gene lost 4 bases, with 19 bases spanning the gap. Looked up from germline, CDR1 is MNHEY and CDR2 is SVGEGT. CDR3 coding DNA: TGTGCCAGCACGGACGGTGCCCTCGGCACCTATGGCTACACCTTC. Translation gives CASTDGALGTYGYTF.

This clonotype was observed a few times. The V gene is TRBV19, the J gene TRBJ2-1; TRBD1 matches at 9 bases. Germline V CDR1 and CDR2: LNHDA, SQIVND (reference sequence). Trimming cost V 2 bases and J 6 bases; bases outside gene matches: 5. The CDR3 totals 15 residues. As DNA, the CDR3 is TGTGCCAGTAGTATAACAGGGACAGGGCCCAATGAGCAGTTCTTC. Protein: CASSITGTGPNEQFF.

The genes are TRBV12-3 or TRBV12-4 and TRBJ1-1, with D hard to call. With 1 base removed from V and 6 bases from J, the gap between germline ends came to 3 bases. The CDR3 runs 11 residues. The CDR3 sequence: CASSLVPEAFF. The CDR3 nucleotides are TGTGCCAGCAGTTTAGTACCTGAAGCTTTCTTT.

The V gene is TRBV7-9, the J gene TRBJ1-4, with TRBD1 matching over 10 bases. The CDR3 spans 18 residues. CDR1 SEHNR and CDR2 FQNEAQ come from the germline V gene (reference sequence). Trimming at V came to 5 bases and at J to 11 bases, leaving 20 bases not matched to a gene. The CDR3 region is CASSQTIQPGQGSGKLFF. In DNA, the CDR3 is TGTGCCAGCAGCCAGACAATACAACCGGGACAGGGGTCGGGTAAACTGTTTTTT.

The gene calls are TRBV5-8 and TRBJ2-1; no clear D gene. The germline V gene has CDR1 SGHTS and CDR2 YDEGEE. The CDR3 has 12 residues. V dropped 2 bases and J dropped 7 bases, with 7 bases sitting between them. The CDR3 sequence: CASSFVGNEQFF. Written as DNA, the CDR3 is TGTGCCAGCAGCTTTGTGGGGAATGAGCAGTTCTTC.

The J gene is TRBJ2-5, the V gene TRBV7-9; D is unclear. Germline assignment: CDR1 SEHNR and CDR2 FQNEAQ (reference sequence). Between the trimmed V and J ends, which lost 1 base and 1 base, there was a span of 10 bases. The CDR3 spans 15 residues. CDR3 nucleotides: TGTGCCAGCAGCTTAGAATTGGACCGCCAAGAGACCCAGTACTTC. Translation: CASSLELDRQETQYF.

The J gene is TRBJ1-5, the V gene TRBV12-3 or TRBV12-4, with 7 bases lining up with TRBD1. This CDR3 is built from 14 residues. V lost 0 bases to trimming and J lost 6 bases; unmatched junction nucleotides: 2. The CDR3 DNA follows: TGTGCCAGCAGTTTAGCAGGGGGCGGTCAGCCCCAGCATTTT. Translation gives CASSLAGGGQPQHF.

This clonotype appeared a few times. The CDR3 nucleotides read TGTGCCAGCAGCTTCGGTGGGGGGGCAACCGGGGAGCTGTTTTTT. This translates into CASSFGGGATGELFF. The chain links TRBV7-3 to TRBJ2-2; a possible D gene is TRBD2 (7 bases). V was pared by 3 bases and J by 5 bases, with 13 bases between. This CDR3 has 15 amino acids. Germline values: CDR1 SGHTA, CDR2 FQGTGA.

This clonotype was recorded a few times. This chain links TRBV6-1 with TRBJ2-2; TRBD1 matches at 7 bases. Germline V gives CDR1 MNHNS, CDR2 SASEGT. The V and J ends lost 4 bases and 6 bases, in that order; junction bases with no gene match: 5. CDR3 length: 14 amino acids. The CDR3: CASSGNRGAGELFF. The CDR3 bases are TGTGCCAGCAGTGGCAACAGGGGCGCCGGGGAGCTGTTTTTT.

The chain combines TRBV7-2 with TRBJ2-4; perhaps TRBD2 as D (5 bases). The germline CDR1 and CDR2 sequences are SGHTA and FQGNSA. V was pared by 1 base and J by 8 bases, with 12 bases between. The CDR3 length is 14 residues. CDR3 residues: CASSLGGGGYIQYF. For the CDR3, the DNA is TGTGCCAGCAGCTTAGGCGGCGGCGGGTACATTCAGTACTTC.

The gene calls are TRBV20-1 and TRBJ1-5, with a possible D match to TRBD1 (5 bases). Trimming left V 6 bases short and J 8 bases short, with 14 bases between. Per the germline V gene, CDR1 is DFQATT and CDR2 is SNEGSKA (reference sequence). This CDR3 region has 12 residues. The CDR3 nucleotides read TGCAGTGCAGGGGAGGTTTTGGAGCCCCAGCATTTT. Protein product: CSAGEVLEPQHF.

The genes are TRBV6-5 and TRBJ2-7; D gene uncertain. CDR3 length: 12 amino acids. The ends were cut back, 0 bases at V and 4 bases at J, with 4 bases in the middle. Germline CDR1 is MNHEY and CDR2 is SVGAGI. The CDR3 DNA reads TGTGCCAGCAGTTACTCGAGATACGAGCAGTACTTC. Amino acids: CASSYSRYEQYF.

The sample holds a few counts of this clonotype. J is TRBJ2-5 and V is TRBV10-2; 9 nucleotides align to TRBD2. With 7 bases clipped from V and 4 bases from J, the junction kept 16 bases outside the gene matches. The CDR3 has 17 residues. Germline values: CDR1 WSHSY, CDR2 SAAADI. The CDR3: CASTRGGAGGPLETQYF. Here the CDR3 DNA reads TGCGCCAGCACCCGAGGGGGTGCGGGGGGGCCGCTAGAGACCCAGTACTTC.

Only a few counts were recorded for this clonotype. This chain links TRBV6-1 with TRBJ1-5; possibly TRBD1 for D (5 bases). Trimming left V 0 bases short and J 6 bases short, with 18 bases between. This CDR3 has 17 residues. Germline CDR1 and CDR2: MNHNS and SASEGT. The CDR3 here is CASSEALPGFGSQPQHF. The CDR3 DNA sequence: TGTGCCAGCAGTGAAGCGCTTCCAGGGTTCGGTTCTCAGCCCCAGCATTTT.

Remarks on this clonotype: A junction end diverges from the germline sequence, so it may reflect a read error. Here the CDR3 reads CGWSKESGNTIYF. CDR3 DNA: TGTGGCTGGAGTAAAGAATCTGGAAACACCATATATTTT. The gene calls are TRBV30 and TRBJ1-3; D remains ambiguous. The germline CDR1 and CDR2 sequences are GTSNPN and SVGIG (reference sequence). CDR3 length: 13 residues. The full variable domain, rest sourced from reference TRBV30 and TRBJ1-3, is SQTIHQWPATLVQPVGSPLSLECTVEGTSNPNLYWYRQAAGRGLQLLFYSVGIGQISSEVPQNLSASRPQDRQFILSSKKLLLSDSGFYLCGWSKESGNTIYFGEGSWLTVV.

This clonotype was seen a few times. This chain links TRBV7-8 with TRBJ1-6; D uncertain. Trimming pared 5 bases from V and 1 base from J, leaving 12 bases between. CDR3 length: 16 amino acids. CDR1 and CDR2 from the germline V gene are SGHVS and FQNEAQ. The CDR3 sequence: CASSPNSGSYNSPLHF. CDR3 sequence (DNA): TGTGCCAGCAGCCCGAATTCGGGGTCCTATAATTCACCCCTCCACTTT.

The J gene is TRBJ2-5, the V gene TRBV5-8; unclear D gene. The CDR3 covers 13 residues. The germline CDR1 and CDR2 sequences are SGHTS and YDEGEE. V lost 4 bases and J 7 bases, leaving 14 bases between the germline ends. CDR3 DNA sequence: TGTGCCAGCAGCCCCACGAAAAGAGGGACCCAGTACTTC. Translated: CASSPTKRGTQYF.